This T cell receptor (beta chain) stems from a study of shared clonotypes between healthy human individuals. Study as a whole: The people who gave samples were a couple of women and three men aged 18 to 49. Findings of the study overall: What naive subsets generally showed was a larger estimated richness than memory subsets showed. Some naive CD4 clonotypes, roughly 4.7%, turned up in common across several donors.

The germline V gene encodes CDR1 LGHNA and CDR2 YSLEER. The CDR3 loop spans 14 amino acids. The ends lost 0 bases at V and 3 bases at J; junction bases unmatched: 1. Over several immunoSEQ plates, each subset's genomic DNA was distributed in even portions. Clones were sequenced by immunoSEQ multiplex PCR, and TCRdb holds only the in-frame ones, with some missing. The table includes 2.5 million or so clones, around nine tenths detected once. A word on this clone: Its antigen is as yet unknown. At the DNA level, this CDR3 is encoded by other sequences in the same sample as well.

Sequenced sample: naive CD4+ T cells sorted from blood. As for subset: CD45RA+ positively selected. This chain joins TRBV4-3 and TRBJ1-2, with 7 bases that match TRBD1. This TCR was recovered from a young man in good health. CDR3 residues: CASSQDDRDYGYTF. The DNA for the CDR3 is TGCGCCAGCAGCCAAGACGACAGGGACTATGGCTACACCTTC.